This T cell receptor (beta chain) was sequenced in a study of control samples from healthy donors and cancer patients. Trimming at V came to 5 bases and at J to 5 bases, leaving 2 bases not matched to a gene. The V gene's germline CDR1 is KGHSH and CDR2 LQKENI. The CDR3 is 13 amino acids. The method was immunoSEQ multiplex PCR; TCRdb's version includes in-frame clones alone and lacks a portion of them. Of 100,000 or so clones in the sample, more than 75% were seen once. Material for sequencing was blood. The sequence came from a woman aged 55-70 years in good health. V gene TRBV18 combines with J gene TRBJ1-1; 10 bases align to TRBD1. Here the CDR3 reads CASSRTGGTEAFF. CDR3 nucleotides: TGTGCCAGCTCAAGGACAGGGGGGACTGAAGCTTTCTTT.